Reported below is one T cell receptor beta chain. Trimming at V came to 1 base and at J to 6 bases, leaving 3 bases not matched to a gene. The CDR3 consists of 16 residues. Germline V gene data show CDR1 as SGHVS and CDR2 as FNYEAQ. This entry comes from a study of blood T cell repertoires in COVID-19. This table comes from immunoSEQ multiplex PCR, and its TCRdb copy is limited to in-frame clones, with some not included. The data hold 200,000 to 250,000 clones, with 85% observed a single time. While infection was still active, Seattle patients were enrolled and then followed longitudinally. The sequenced sample was peripheral blood. The V call is TRBV7-6, the J call TRBJ2-2; TRBD2 agrees at 12 bases. This TCR was sampled from a woman in her seventies with COVID-19, enrolled during active disease. The CDR3 sequence: CASSLETSGSSGELFF. CDR3 DNA sequence: TGTGCCAGCAGCTTAGAGACTAGCGGGAGCTCCGGGGAGCTGTTTTTT. Full variable domain (rest looked up from reference TRBV7-6 and TRBJ2-2): GAGVSQSPRYKVTKRGQDVALRCDPISGHVSLYWYRQALGQGPEFLTYFNYEAQQDKSGLPNDRFSAERPEGSISTLTIQRTEQRDSAMYRCASSLETSGSSGELFFGEGSRLTVL.